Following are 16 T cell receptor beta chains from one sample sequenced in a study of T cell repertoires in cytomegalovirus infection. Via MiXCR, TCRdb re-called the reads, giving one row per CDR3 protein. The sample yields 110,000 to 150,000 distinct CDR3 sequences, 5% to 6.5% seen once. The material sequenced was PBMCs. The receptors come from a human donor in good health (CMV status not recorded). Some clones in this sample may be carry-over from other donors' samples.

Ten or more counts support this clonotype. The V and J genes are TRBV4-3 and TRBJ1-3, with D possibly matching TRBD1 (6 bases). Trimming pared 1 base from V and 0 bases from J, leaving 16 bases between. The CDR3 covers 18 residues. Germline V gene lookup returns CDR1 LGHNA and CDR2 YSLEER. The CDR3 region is CASSQGAQGLGSGNTIYF. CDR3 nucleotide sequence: TGCGCCAGCAGCCAAGGTGCTCAGGGGCTCGGCTCTGGAAACACCATATATTTT.

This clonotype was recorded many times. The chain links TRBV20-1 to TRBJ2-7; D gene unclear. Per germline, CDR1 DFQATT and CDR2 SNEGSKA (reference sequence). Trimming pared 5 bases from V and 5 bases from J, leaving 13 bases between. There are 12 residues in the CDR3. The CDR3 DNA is TGCAGTGCTCAGAAGGGAACCCACGAGCAGTACTTC. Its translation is CSAQKGTHEQYF.

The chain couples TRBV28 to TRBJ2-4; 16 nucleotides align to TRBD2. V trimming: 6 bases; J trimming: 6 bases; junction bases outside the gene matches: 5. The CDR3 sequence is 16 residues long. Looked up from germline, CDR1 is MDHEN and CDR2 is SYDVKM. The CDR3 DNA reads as TGTGCCAGCAGGGGACTAGCGGGGGGGATTGGAAACATTCAGTACTTC. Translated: CASRGLAGGIGNIQYF.

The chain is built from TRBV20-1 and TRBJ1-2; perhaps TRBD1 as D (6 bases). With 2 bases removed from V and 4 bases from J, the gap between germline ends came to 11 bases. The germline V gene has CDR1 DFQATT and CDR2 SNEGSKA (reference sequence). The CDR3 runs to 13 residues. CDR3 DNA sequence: TGCAGTGCTAGAACCGGGGGCAGCTATGGCTACACCTTC. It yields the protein CSARTGGSYGYTF.

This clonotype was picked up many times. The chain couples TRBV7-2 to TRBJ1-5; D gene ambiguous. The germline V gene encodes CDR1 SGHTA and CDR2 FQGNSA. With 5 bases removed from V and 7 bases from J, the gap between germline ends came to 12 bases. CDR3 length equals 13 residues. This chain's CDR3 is CASSPRWEQPQHF. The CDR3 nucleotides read TGTGCCAGCAGCCCACGGTGGGAGCAGCCCCAGCATTTT.

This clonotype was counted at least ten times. CDR3 in DNA: TGTGCCAGCAGTTACGGAGAACAGGGCGACACTGAAGCTTTCTTT. Translating gives CASSYGEQGDTEAFF. This chain joins TRBV6-2 or TRBV6-3 and TRBJ1-1; D is possibly TRBD1 (6 bases). Deletions cut 2 bases from V and 3 bases from J, with 13 bases between. Germline CDR1 is MNHEY and CDR2 is SVGEGT. This CDR3 is built from 15 residues.

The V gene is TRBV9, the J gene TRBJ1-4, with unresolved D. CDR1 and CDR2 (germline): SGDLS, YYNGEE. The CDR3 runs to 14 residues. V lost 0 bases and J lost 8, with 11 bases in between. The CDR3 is CASSVGPGEEKLFF. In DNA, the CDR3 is TGTGCCAGCAGCGTAGGCCCCGGGGAGGAAAAACTGTTTTTT.

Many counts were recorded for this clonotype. Here the CDR3 reads CATKNPTAYGYTF. The DNA of the CDR3 is TGTGCCACCAAAAACCCTACGGCGTATGGCTACACCTTC. V is TRBV7-2 and J is TRBJ1-2; no definite D call. This CDR3 is 13 amino acids long. Germline CDR1 reads SGHTA; CDR2 reads FQGNSA. V lost 10 bases and J 5 bases, leaving 17 bases between the germline ends.

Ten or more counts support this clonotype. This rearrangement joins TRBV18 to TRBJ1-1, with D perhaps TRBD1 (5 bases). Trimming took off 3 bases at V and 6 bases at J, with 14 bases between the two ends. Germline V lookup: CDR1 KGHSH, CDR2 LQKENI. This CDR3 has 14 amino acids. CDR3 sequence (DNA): TGTGCCAGCTCACCCGGGACCGGGAAGGCTGAAGCTTTCTTT. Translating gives CASSPGTGKAEAFF.

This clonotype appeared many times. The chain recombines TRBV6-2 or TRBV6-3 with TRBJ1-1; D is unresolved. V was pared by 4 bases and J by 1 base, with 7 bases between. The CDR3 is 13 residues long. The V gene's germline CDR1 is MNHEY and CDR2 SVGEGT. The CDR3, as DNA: TGTGCCAGCAGTTCGACCCAGAACACTGAAGCTTTCTTT. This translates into CASSSTQNTEAFF.

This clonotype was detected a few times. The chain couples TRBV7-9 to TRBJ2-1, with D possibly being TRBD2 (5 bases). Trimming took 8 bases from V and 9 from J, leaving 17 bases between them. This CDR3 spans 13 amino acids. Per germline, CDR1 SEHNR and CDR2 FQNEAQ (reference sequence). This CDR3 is CASEPSRGGEQFF. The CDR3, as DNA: TGTGCCAGCGAGCCTAGCAGAGGCGGTGAGCAGTTCTTC.

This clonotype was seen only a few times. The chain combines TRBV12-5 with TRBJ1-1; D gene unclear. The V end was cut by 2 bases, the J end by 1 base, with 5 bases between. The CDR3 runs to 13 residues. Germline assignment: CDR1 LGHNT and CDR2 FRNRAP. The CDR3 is CASGLWENTEAFF. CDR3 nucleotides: TGTGCTAGTGGTTTGTGGGAGAACACTGAAGCTTTCTTT.

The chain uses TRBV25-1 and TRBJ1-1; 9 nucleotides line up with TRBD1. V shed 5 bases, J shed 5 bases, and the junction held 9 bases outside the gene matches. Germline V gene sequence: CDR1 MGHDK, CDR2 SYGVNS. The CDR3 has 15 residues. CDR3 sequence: CASSPSTGGRTEAFF. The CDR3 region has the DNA TGTGCCAGCAGTCCTTCTACAGGGGGCCGGACTGAAGCTTTCTTT.

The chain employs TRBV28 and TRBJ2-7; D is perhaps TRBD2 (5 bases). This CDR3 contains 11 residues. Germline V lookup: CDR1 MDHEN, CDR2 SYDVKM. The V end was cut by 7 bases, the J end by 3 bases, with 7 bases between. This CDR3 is CASTRGYEQYF. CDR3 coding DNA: TGTGCCAGCACCCGGGGCTACGAGCAGTACTTC.

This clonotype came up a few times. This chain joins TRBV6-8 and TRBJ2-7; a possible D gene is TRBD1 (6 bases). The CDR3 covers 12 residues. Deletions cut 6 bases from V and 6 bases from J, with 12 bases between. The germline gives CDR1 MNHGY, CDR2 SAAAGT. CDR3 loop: CASRRTGFEQYF. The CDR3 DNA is TGTGCCAGCAGACGTACAGGGTTCGAGCAGTACTTC.

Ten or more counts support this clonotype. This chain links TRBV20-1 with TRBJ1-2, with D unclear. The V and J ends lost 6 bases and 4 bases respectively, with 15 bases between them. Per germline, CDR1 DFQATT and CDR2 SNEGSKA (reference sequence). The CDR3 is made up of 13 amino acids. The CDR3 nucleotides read TGCAGTGCCACCGTCGGACGGGGCTATGGCTACACCTTC. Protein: CSATVGRGYGYTF.